This T cell receptor (beta chain) was recorded in a study of CD8+CD57+ T cells in acquired aplastic anemia. The overall study: Isolated CD4+ and CD8+ cells, once sorted, yielded DNA averaging around 2.9 ug. As sequenced from healthy donors, CD4+ cells averaged approximately 11 million reads.

Trimming took off 0 bases at V and 10 bases at J, with 12 bases between the two ends. In germline, CDR1 is SGHTA, CDR2 FQGTGA. The CDR3 runs to 13 residues. This clonotype was seen just once. What it binds is unknown. Overall study results and limits: Patients and controls had in common 25 to 30 CD8+ CDR3 sequences. Significance was not reached for CD8+ Simpson's diversity between patients and controls.

It was genomic DNA that served as the template for profiling TCR beta VDJ and CDR3. TCRdb fed the reads into MiXCR, producing one record per CDR3 protein. The table includes 190,000 or so distinct CDR3 sequences, over 60% detected once. The V call is TRBV7-3, the J call TRBJ2-5; TRBD1 might be the D (6 bases). This TCR was sampled from a human donor in good health. The material sequenced was sorted CD4+, CD8+, or CD8+CD57+ T cells (not recorded which) from PBMCs. CDR3 sequence: CASSLTPTGFQYF. The CDR3 nucleotides read TGTGCCAGCAGCTTAACCCCCACAGGGTTCCAGTACTTC.